This entry features one T cell receptor (beta chain) sequence. Germline CDR1 and CDR2: SGHRS and YFSETQ. The V end was cut by 6 bases, the J end by 5 bases, with 20 bases between. CDR3 length: 15 amino acids. Regarding time point: sample taken at primary tumor resection. Sequencing covered unsorted whole RNA taken from tumor, nontumor lung or frozen PBMC. Single TCR cDNA molecules each had their own unique molecular identifier. TCRdb used MiXCR to reprocess the 5' RACE reads, holding one entry per CDR3 protein. The sample records roughly 48,000 distinct CDR3 sequences, approximately 5% being singletons. This sample stems from a study of spatial heterogeneity in lung cancer.

The sample in question was PBMCs, obtained at surgery. The chain is built from TRBV5-1 and TRBJ2-5, with D possibly TRBD1 on 6 matching bases. The receptor's source is a male donor with early-stage non-small cell lung cancer. DNA of the CDR3: TGCGCCAGCAACTATGGCACAGGGCTAAGGGAGACCCAGTACTTC. Amino acid sequence: CASNYGTGLRETQYF.